This T cell receptor beta chain emerged from a study of blood T cell repertoires in COVID-19. Study-level information: Material from acute and convalescent COVID-19 was sourced from the United States, Italy and Spain. Sample material is recorded as cDNA or gDNA derived from T cells, B-cell-depleted T cells, or PBMCs.

The CDR3 runs to 13 residues. Trimming removed 5 bases at V and 8 bases at J, with 12 bases between. Germline V gene lookup returns CDR1 SEHNR and CDR2 FQNEAQ (reference sequence). Original analysis: Reference gene primer amplification gave nucleated cell count estimates. Sequencing used immunoSEQ multiplex PCR; TCRdb keeps in-frame clones, though not all of them. Clone size and V and J calls were adopted from that table, with D and trimming inferred from the DNA. The sample lists 95,000 to 130,000 clones; over 75% were seen once. The sequence was collected from a human donor with active COVID-19. The donor label of this sample is uncertain. Sequencing was carried out using peripheral blood. The chain combines TRBV7-9 with TRBJ1-4; D remains ambiguous. This CDR3 is CASSPGEEEKLFF. DNA of the CDR3: TGTGCCAGCAGCCCTGGGGAGGAGGAAAAACTGTTTTTT. The full variable domain, with the rest looked up from reference TRBV7-9 and TRBJ1-4, is DTGVSQNPRHKITKRGQNVTFRCDPISEHNRLYWYRQTLGQGPEFLTYFQNEAQLEKSRLLSDRFSAERPKGSFSTLEIQRTEQGDSAMYLCASSPGEEEKLFFGSGTQLSVL.